This record looks at one T cell receptor beta chain sequence and its context. Its target antigen remains unknown. Base-call qualities are not available, and no considerably larger clone is one nucleotide away. These data come from a study of shared clonotypes between healthy human individuals (dated by TCRdb to the early 2020s). Turning to the overall study: A few men and two women, aged 18 to 49 years, made up the cohort. The study deeply sequenced blood TCR repertoires of five healthy adults to estimate repertoire size and the extent of clonotype sharing between individuals. Between about 0.8 and 9 billion PBMCs per donor were obtained by leukapheresis. To increase sequencing depth and limit assay-specific biases, TCR repertoire library preparation and sequencing were carried out by different laboratories using diverse techniques.

Beyond this particular receptor, the publication reports: Pairwise subsampling led to the expectation that sequencing depth would affect the degree of clonotype sharing among donors. Sampling was restricted to blood, and TCR repertoires in tissues likely differ from the TCR repertoires found in blood. The small number of donors limited the genetic and exposure-history diversity represented.

Using the deep immunoSEQ assay, TCR CDR3 regions were amplified from genomic DNA by multiplex PCR. For each cell subset, the extracted genomic DNA was distributed evenly across all wells of several immunoSEQ 96-well plates, and each plate served as one replicate. For unsorted PBMC, approximately 0.3 ug genomic DNA, equal to 30,000 or so T cell genomes, was loaded into each replicate PCR. Ten immunoSEQ deep assay plates were used to sequence unsorted PBMC genomic DNA. Purified libraries were quantified with a Qubit 3.0 fluorometer, sized on a Bioanalyzer 2100, and re-quantified with the KAPA Library Quantification kit. A separate single-read 150-cycle Illumina NextSeq 550 flow cell was used to sequence each immunoSEQ 96-well plate. In the authors' own workflow: Because the immunoSEQ output held only junctional sequences and lacked quality scores, the filtering could not match the filtering applied to full-length reads. To assign V/J genes and CDR3, sequences were annotated against IMGT germline references using PyIR, a Python wrapper for IgBLAST v1.9. Reads were removed for weak V/J assignments (E-value above 1e-6), missing CDR3, stop codons, out-of-frame junctions, or ambiguous translated residues. V3J clonotypes were defined by identical inferred V gene, J gene, and CDR3 amino acid sequence. Percentage overlap between repertoires was calculated by dividing the number of shared unique clonotypes by the size of the smaller repertoire. RTK rarefaction, the Chao1 estimator, and Recon v2.1 estimates of unobserved clonotypes were used to assess repertoire richness. Drawn from immuneACCESS, this table holds only the in-frame rearrangements with V and J called that TCRdb kept. Clones are partly lost; checked studies trace under half to an unresolved V gene and leave the rest unexplained. That table gives V, J and clone size, and the DNA gave D and trimming. The sample profile shows about 450,000 clones; about 80% of them were found once. The ten largest clonotypes hold about 12% of the sample.

The CDR3 runs 15 residues from the cysteine to the phenylalanine. The read is trimmed to its CDR3 DNA, 45 bases read in frame from base 1. Taken from the germline V gene, the CDR1 and CDR2 loops are ENHRY and SYGVKD. Germline trimming amounts to 6 bases on V and 3 bases on J, with 7 as the count of junction bases outside the gene matches. Donors were healthy HIV-negative adults with no recently reported acute infections or vaccinations. Only Caucasian adults living in Nashville, Tennessee, USA were represented among the donors. For unsorted samples, roughly 86 million PBMCs were counted and genomic DNA was extracted with the QIAamp DNA Blood Mini kit. After blood collection by leukapheresis, PBMCs were isolated using Ficoll-Histopaque density gradient centrifugation and then cryopreserved in the vapor phase of liquid nitrogen.

The sample taken for sequencing was PBMCs. This TCR derives from a woman between 40 and 50 years old in good health. Some clones in this sample may be carry-over from other donors' samples. The rearrangement joined TRBV10-3 to TRBJ1-2; TRBD1 agrees with 10 junctional bases. The DNA sequence is given as TGTGCCATCAGCCAGGGGGACAGGGGTGACTATGGCTACACCTTC. It translates as CAISQGDRGDYGYTF.